Presented here are 27 T cell receptor beta chains from one specimen sequenced in a study of read filtering for tumor transcriptome and immune sequencing. The library was built from about 400 ng RNA with molecular barcoded adaptors for alpha/delta and beta/gamma chains. TCRdb itself ran the reads through MiXCR, one entry per CDR3 protein. The sample contains tens of thousands of distinct CDR3 sequences, roughly 14% of which appear only once. Sequenced input: a population of CD138-negative cells sorted from bone marrow. The origin of the receptors is a donor at least 40 years old with multiple myeloma.

By sample share, this clonotype is large. The rearrangement uses TRBV7-3 and TRBJ2-3, with TRBD2 matching 8 bases. Unmatched junction bases numbered 3, after V lost 1 base and J lost 6 bases. CDR3 size: 14 residues. CDR1 is SGHTA and CDR2 is FQGTGA in the germline V gene. The CDR3, as DNA: TGTGCCAGCAGCTTAATCGGGAGGGCCGATACGCAGTATTTT. As protein: CASSLIGRADTQYF.

This clonotype was counted at least ten times. This chain uses TRBV18 with TRBJ2-6, with D possibly TRBD1 on 5 matching bases. Trimming took 1 base from V and 0 from J, leaving 10 bases between them. This CDR3 contains 17 residues. The germline gives CDR1 KGHSH, CDR2 LQKENI. The CDR3 protein is CASSPREQDSGANVLTF. CDR3 bases: TGTGCCAGCTCACCACGAGAACAGGACTCTGGGGCCAACGTCCTGACTTTC.

This clonotype was detected ten times or more. The chain uses TRBV20-1 and TRBJ2-3, with TRBD2 matching 15 bases. CDR1 DFQATT and CDR2 SNEGSKA come from the germline V gene (reference sequence). Losses at the gene ends were 3 bases for V and 7 bases for J; bases not matched to a gene: 11. This CDR3 is 17 amino acids long. This CDR3 is CSASPYSGTSGRNTQYF. The CDR3 nucleotides read TGCAGTGCTAGTCCCTATTCCGGGACTAGCGGGAGGAATACGCAGTATTTT.

The J gene is TRBJ2-1, the V gene TRBV9; 12 nucleotides match TRBD2. The length of the CDR3 is 16 residues. Germline V gene lookup returns CDR1 SGDLS and CDR2 YYNGEE. J gave up 4 bases and V 3 bases, and 5 bases lay outside the gene matches. This CDR3 is CASSDRTSGTYNEQFF. The CDR3 bases are TGTGCCAGCAGCGACCGGACTAGCGGGACGTACAATGAGCAGTTCTTC.

In DNA form, the CDR3 reads TGTGCCAGTCCCTGGGGTGTTTTTGGTCGTGAGACCCAGTACTTC. The encoded protein is CASPWGVFGRETQYF. The J gene is TRBJ2-5, the V gene TRBV3-2; no check of the table's D call, TRBD1, against the DNA was made. TRBV3-2 is a known pseudogene. This CDR3 has 15 residues.

The sample holds many counts of this clonotype. The chain has TRBV20-1 and TRBJ2-3; 11 bases are shared with TRBD2. This CDR3 is 16 amino acids long. V gave up 0 bases and J gave up 4 bases; unmatched junction bases: 6. Germline CDR1 is DFQATT and CDR2 is SNEGSKA (reference sequence). For the CDR3, the DNA is TGCAGTGCTAGAGATGGGAGACTAGCGGGACCAGATACGCAGTATTTT. Amino acid sequence: CSARDGRLAGPDTQYF.

At least ten counts were recorded for this clonotype. It is likely a read error, because the conserved phenylalanine at the end of the CDR3 is missing. The chain uses TRBV6-5 and TRBJ1-2, with D uncertain. From germline, CDR1 is MNHEY and CDR2 SVGAGI. The CDR3 covers 13 residues. V dropped 2 bases and J dropped 6 bases, with 10 bases sitting between them. CDR3 sequence: CASSYRVSNGYTL. The CDR3 bases are TGTGCCAGCAGTTACAGGGTTTCGAATGGCTACACCCTC.

In regard to this clonotype: One end of the junction does not line up with germline, which may come from a read error. This sequence joins TRBV15 and TRBJ2-1, with 10 bases identical to TRBD2. CDR1 is LNHNV, CDR2 YYDKDF, per germline (reference sequence). CDR3 length: 15 amino acids. The CDR3 DNA is TGTGCCACCAGCAGAGAGACTAGCGGGTACAATGAGCAGTTATTC. Amino acids: CATSRETSGYNEQLF.

At least ten counts were recorded for this clonotype. The chain employs TRBV5-1 and TRBJ2-2; the D is unclear. V lost 0 bases to trimming and J lost 5 bases, with 11 bases between them. CDR3 length: 15 residues. Per the germline V gene, CDR1 is SGHRS and CDR2 is YFSETQ. The CDR3 coding sequence is TGCGCCAGCAGCTTGGGTCTCTATTCGACCGGGGAGCTGTTTTTT. Amino acid sequence: CASSLGLYSTGELFF.

The chain combines TRBV5-1 with TRBJ2-6; 7 bases align to TRBD1. CDR1 and CDR2 (germline): SGHRS, YFSETQ. The CDR3 is 16 residues long. Trimming cost V 4 bases and J 0 bases; bases outside gene matches: 4. CDR3 region: CASSRDSASGANVLTF. In DNA form, the CDR3 reads TGCGCCAGCAGCCGGGACAGTGCCTCTGGGGCCAACGTCCTGACTTTC.

There are many counts of this clonotype. The genes are TRBV3-1 and TRBJ2-3; D is unresolved. This CDR3 is built from 14 residues. In germline, CDR1 is LGHDT, CDR2 YNNKEL (reference sequence). Trimming stripped 0 bases from V and 5 bases from J, with 9 bases between. CDR3 coding DNA: TGTGCCAGCAGCCAAGATTTATTGGGAGATACGCAGTATTTT. Its translation: CASSQDLLGDTQYF.

This clonotype has at least ten counts. The gene calls are TRBV29-1 and TRBJ2-2; 8 nucleotides agree with TRBD1. The CDR3 length is 14 residues. V lost 2 bases and J lost 7; bases outside the gene matches: 6. The germline V gene has CDR1 SQVTM and CDR2 ANQGSEA. CDR3 loop: CSVEWTGQVGELFF. In nucleotides, the CDR3 is TGCAGCGTTGAATGGACAGGGCAGGTCGGGGAGCTGTTTTTT.

This clonotype was recorded many times. The gene calls are TRBV19 and TRBJ2-1; 10 bases are shared with TRBD2. CDR1 and CDR2 (germline): LNHDA, SQIVND (reference sequence). V lost 2 bases and J lost 4; bases outside the gene matches: 5. The CDR3 contains 16 residues. Written as DNA, the CDR3 is TGTGCCAGTAGTATACTAGCGGGAGCTTCGTACAATGAGCAGTTCTTC. Translating gives CASSILAGASYNEQFF.

This clonotype was observed a few times. The chain is built from TRBV18 and TRBJ2-2; TRBD1 or TRBD2 may be the D gene (5 bases each). V dropped 3 bases and J dropped 4 bases, with 15 bases sitting between them. The germline V gene has CDR1 KGHSH and CDR2 LQKENI. The CDR3 sequence is 16 residues long. The CDR3 sequence is CASSPRDAAATGELFF. For the CDR3, the DNA is TGTGCCAGCTCACCGAGGGACGCCGCTGCCACCGGGGAGCTGTTTTTT.

Comments on this clonotype: Being one base from a much bigger clone, this may be a read error. The chain combines TRBV3-1 with TRBJ2-3; 7 bases map to TRBD2. J lost 6 bases, V lost 6 bases, and 3 bases had no gene match. CDR1 is LGHDT and CDR2 is YNNKEL in the germline V gene (reference sequence). The CDR3 consists of 12 residues. The CDR3 is CASSHSGDTQYF. The CDR3 DNA sequence: TGTGCCAGCAGTCATAGCGGGGATACGCAGTATTTT.

This clonotype was observed a handful of times. The CDR3 coding sequence is TGTGCCAGCAGCGACCAACGGCGGGAGATGGTGGACACCGGGGAGCTGTTTTTT. Amino acids: CASSDQRREMVDTGELFF. J is TRBJ2-2 and V is TRBV11-2, with TRBD2 matching 7 bases. This CDR3 contains 18 residues. The V gene end was trimmed by 5 bases and the J gene end by 3 bases; junction bases not matched to a gene: 15. Germline assignment: CDR1 SGHAT and CDR2 FQNNGV.

This clonotype occurred many times. This rearrangement joins TRBV5-1 to TRBJ1-4; D gene unclear. There are 14 residues in the CDR3. V lost 4 bases, J lost 2 bases, and 9 bases lay in between. Germline values: CDR1 SGHRS, CDR2 YFSETQ. The CDR3 loop reads CASSLLGTNEKLFF. The DNA for the CDR3 is TGCGCCAGCAGCCTCCTCGGGACTAATGAAAAACTGTTTTTT.

The chain is built from TRBV7-2 and TRBJ2-1; 7 nucleotides line up with TRBD1. CDR1 is SGHTA, CDR2 FQGNSA, per germline. V trimming: 5 bases; J trimming: 3 bases; junction bases outside the gene matches: 4. This CDR3 is 14 amino acids long. This CDR3 reads CASSPDRIYNEQFF. The CDR3 bases are TGTGCCAGCAGCCCGGACAGGATCTACAATGAGCAGTTCTTC.

This clonotype was found many times. The chain is built from TRBV11-2 and TRBJ2-5; D perhaps matches TRBD1 (7 bases). The germline gives CDR1 SGHAT, CDR2 FQNNGV. Trimming cost V 6 bases and J 5 bases, with 16 bases left between them. The CDR3 has 14 residues. This CDR3 reads CASRAIRGRETQYF. The CDR3 bases are TGTGCCAGCAGAGCTATCAGGGGGAGGGAGACCCAGTACTTC.

This clonotype was detected ten times or more. This chain links TRBV11-3 with TRBJ2-2; D ambiguous. The CDR3 length is 13 residues. Germline lookup yields CDR1 SGHNT and CDR2 YENEEA. Trimming stripped 1 base from V and 7 bases from J, with 7 bases between. DNA of the CDR3: TGTGCCAGCAGCTTAGGGCACAGCGGGGAGCTGTTTTTT. It codes for CASSLGHSGELFF. The whole variable domain, filled in from reference TRBV11-3 and TRBJ2-2, reads EAGVVQSPRYKIIEKKQPVAFWCNPISGHNTLYWYLQNLGQGPELLIRYENEEAVDDSQLPKDRFSAERLKGVDSTLKIQPAELGDSAVYLCASSLGHSGELFFGEGSRLTVL.

This clonotype showed up many times. The rearrangement uses TRBV6-6 and TRBJ1-1; no clear D gene. Germline CDR1 is MNHNY and CDR2 is SVGAGI (reference sequence). The CDR3 consists of 14 residues. The V end was cut by 0 bases, the J end by 5 bases, with 10 bases between. CDR3 loop: CASSYSSKWTEAFF. CDR3 bases: TGTGCCAGCAGTTACTCGAGTAAGTGGACTGAAGCTTTCTTT.

In this sample, this clonotype turned up many times. DNA for the CDR3: TGCAGTGCTAGAGAACAGCGGGAGATAGCAGATACGCAGTATTTT. Amino acids: CSAREQREIADTQYF. This chain joins TRBV20-1 and TRBJ2-3; 8 bases agree with TRBD2. Germline loops: CDR1 DFQATT, CDR2 SNEGSKA (reference sequence). The V and J ends lost 0 bases and 4 bases, in that order; junction bases with no gene match: 6. This CDR3 is built from 15 residues.

Ten or more counts support this clonotype. The chain carries TRBV25-1 and TRBJ1-1; D gene unclear. This CDR3 is 13 amino acids long. The germline CDR1 and CDR2 sequences are MGHDK and SYGVNS. V was pared by 2 bases and J by 6 bases, with 10 bases between. The CDR3 coding sequence is TGTGCCAGCAGTGAACGAACAAGGGCTGAAGCTTTCTTT. Translating gives CASSERTRAEAFF.

The table lists this clonotype with many counts. Here the CDR3 reads CASSESPGIGTDTQYF. Written as DNA, the CDR3 is TGCGCCAGCAGTGAGTCTCCAGGGATAGGCACAGATACGCAGTATTTT. The gene calls are TRBV10-1 and TRBJ2-3; perhaps TRBD1 as D (5 bases). The CDR3 contains 16 residues. Germline V gene lookup returns CDR1 WNHNN and CDR2 SYGVQD (reference sequence). Trimming took 0 bases from V and 1 from J, leaving 11 bases between them.

To note about this clonotype: A single base is all that separates this from a far larger clone, so a read error is likely. The chain couples TRBV3-2 to TRBJ2-2. TRBV3-2 has pseudogene status. This CDR3 comprises 14 residues. The CDR3 protein is CAGSQESHTGELFF. CDR3 sequence (DNA): TGTGCCGGCAGCCAAGAATCCCACACCGGGGAGCTGTTTTTT.

The chain uses TRBV5-6 and TRBJ2-4; the D gene is possibly TRBD2 (6 bases). Germline V lookup: CDR1 SGHDT, CDR2 YYEEEE. V lost 0 bases and J 6 bases, leaving 16 bases between the germline ends. The CDR3 covers 16 residues. The CDR3 DNA reads as TGTGCCAGCAGCTTGGGGTGGACTACCGGCGGAAACATTCAGTACTTC. It is translated as CASSLGWTTGGNIQYF.

This clonotype was recorded many times. The V and J genes are TRBV13 and TRBJ2-5; D is undetermined. The CDR3 is 11 residues long. Between the trimmed V and J ends, which lost 5 bases and 5 bases, there was a span of 6 bases. CDR1 is PRHDT, CDR2 FYEKMQ, per germline (reference sequence). The CDR3 spells CASSIAETQYF. CDR3 DNA sequence: TGTGCCAGCAGCATAGCTGAGACCCAGTACTTC.